A single TCR beta chain is shown here with its context. Its specificity is not known. Healthy donors of bone marrow made up the group. The data originate from a study of cytomegalovirus exposure and HLA in healthy donors. Study results and limitations: In an earlier analysis, in 540 or so donors, most V segments appeared productive either ~90% or ~30% of the time. Presence/absence comparisons presumed near-even sequencing depth among donors.

PCR used 60 Vbeta primers and 13 Jbeta primers. The repertoire was sequenced with immunoSEQ multiplex PCR; TCRdb's copy has only in-frame clones and lacks some. The table has some 30,000 clones, around two fifths seen once. Material: PBMCs. This receptor was obtained from a woman in her forties or fifties in good health and CMV-seronegative.

CDR3 residues: CAWSPTRTRGLYNEQFF. The CDR3 nucleotides are TGTGCCTGGAGTCCTACTCGCACTAGGGGACTCTACAATGAGCAGTTCTTC. This rearrangement joins TRBV30 to TRBJ2-1; D is possibly TRBD2 (6 bases). Germline CDR1 and CDR2: GTSNPN and SVGIG (reference sequence). V was clipped by 2 bases and J by 3 bases, with 20 bases between them. The CDR3 is 17 residues long.